This T cell receptor beta chain was captured in a study of response to subunit inactivated influenza vaccine. TCRdb reprocessed the RT-PCR reads via MiXCR and lists one record per CDR3 protein. The table has 500,000 or so distinct CDR3 sequences, about 17% seen once. The CDR3 consists of 20 residues. Germline CDR1 reads MNHEY; CDR2 reads SVGEGT. Losses at the gene ends were 5 bases for V and 10 bases for J; bases not matched to a gene: 31. This clonotype was counted a few times. Sample: CD4+ T cells sorted from PBMCs, taken around 25 months after vaccination. The clonotype comes from a man aged 50 to 75 who received an inactivated influenza vaccine. The rearrangement joins TRBV6-2 or TRBV6-3 to TRBJ2-7, with 8 bases identical to TRBD2. The CDR3 protein is CASSPGGYGGKSGSLNRQYF. CDR3 in DNA: TGTGCCAGCAGTCCCGGAGGTTACGGGGGGAAAAGCGGGAGTCTTAATCGTCAGTACTTC.